This is a list of T cell receptor beta chains from one sample in a study of T cell repertoires in ileal Crohn's disease. Some clones are missing from TCRdb's copy, which holds only in-frame ones; the method was immunoSEQ multiplex PCR. The sample has 4,000 to 6,000 clones, roughly 85% seen once. Sequencing was done on a sample of ileal tissue. The receptor set was obtained from an adult with Crohn's disease. Both conserved end residues are part of each CDR3. D genes are given only for firm matches. Size tells how often a clone was seen (once, few, many) or the class of an expanded clone, and some rows leave it out.

d_call: NA
clone_size: NA
j_call: TRBJ1-2
v_call: TRBV29-1
cdr3_aa: CSVPPPSGGYTF
cdr3_nt: TGCAGCGTTCCCCCCCCATCGGGTGGCTACACCTTC

d_call: TRBD1
clone_size: NA
j_call: TRBJ1-1
v_call: TRBV5-4
cdr3_aa: CASTPGQRNTEAFF
cdr3_nt: TGTGCCAGCACTCCGGGACAGAGGAACACTGAAGCTTTCTTT

d_call: NA
clone_size: NA
j_call: TRBJ1-5
v_call: TRBV30
cdr3_aa: CAWSVRGGNQPQHF
cdr3_nt: TGTGCCTGGAGTGTAAGGGGTGGCAATCAGCCCCAGCATTTT

d_call: TRBD1
clone_size: NA
j_call: TRBJ2-7
v_call: TRBV6-5
cdr3_aa: CASRKQGAREQYF
cdr3_nt: TGTGCCAGCAGGAAACAGGGGGCTCGGGAGCAGTACTTC

d_call: NA
clone_size: NA
j_call: TRBJ1-6
v_call: TRBV5-1
cdr3_aa: CASSLDTSYNSPLHF
cdr3_nt: TGCGCCAGCAGCCTGGACACGTCTTATAATTCACCCCTCCACTTT

d_call: NA
clone_size: NA
j_call: TRBJ2-7
v_call: TRBV6-6
cdr3_aa: CASSSEALGILYEQYF
cdr3_nt: TGTGCCAGCAGCTCCGAGGCGCTAGGAATTCTCTACGAGCAGTACTTC

d_call: NA
clone_size: NA
j_call: TRBJ2-7
v_call: TRBV14
cdr3_aa: CASSQDKRAQYF
cdr3_nt: TGTGCCAGCAGCCAAGATAAGAGGGCGCAGTACTTC

d_call: TRBD1
clone_size: NA
j_call: TRBJ2-1
v_call: TRBV18
cdr3_aa: CASSPTGGSYNEQFF
cdr3_nt: TGTGCCAGCTCTCCGACAGGGGGCTCCTACAATGAGCAGTTCTTC

d_call: NA
clone_size: NA
j_call: TRBJ1-2
v_call: TRBV28
cdr3_aa: CASGTGSGDRFGNGYTF
cdr3_nt: TGTGCCAGCGGGACCGGGTCAGGGGATCGTTTTGGAAATGGCTACACCTTC

d_call: TRBD1
clone_size: NA
j_call: TRBJ1-5
v_call: TRBV30
cdr3_aa: CAWRLGQGASQPQHF
cdr3_nt: TGTGCCTGGAGGTTGGGACAGGGGGCGAGTCAGCCCCAGCATTTT

d_call: TRBD2
clone_size: NA
j_call: TRBJ2-5
v_call: TRBV11-2
cdr3_aa: CASSPPLAGGPETQYF
cdr3_nt: TGTGCCAGCAGCCCTCCTCTAGCGGGGGGCCCAGAGACCCAGTACTTC

d_call: TRBD1
clone_size: NA
j_call: TRBJ1-5
v_call: TRBV30
cdr3_aa: CAWSEKGALQPQHF
cdr3_nt: TGTGCCTGGAGTGAAAAGGGGGCGCTTCAGCCCCAGCATTTT

d_call: TRBD1
clone_size: NA
j_call: TRBJ1-1
v_call: TRBV27
cdr3_aa: CASSLLWTGMNTEAFF
cdr3_nt: TGTGCCAGCAGTTTACTCTGGACAGGGATGAACACTGAAGCTTTCTTT

d_call: TRBD1
clone_size: NA
j_call: TRBJ2-2
v_call: TRBV19
cdr3_aa: CASRAGTGGSGELFF
cdr3_nt: TGTGCCAGTAGGGCTGGGACAGGGGGCAGCGGGGAGCTGTTTTTT

d_call: TRBD2
clone_size: NA
j_call: TRBJ2-3
v_call: TRBV29-1
cdr3_aa: CSVGTSGADTQYF
cdr3_nt: TGCAGCGTGGGGACTAGCGGGGCAGATACGCAGTATTTT

d_call: TRBD1
clone_size: few
j_call: TRBJ1-3
v_call: TRBV29-1
cdr3_aa: CSVELRDSRNTIYF
cdr3_nt: TGCAGCGTTGAGCTCCGGGACAGCAGAAACACCATATATTTT

d_call: NA
clone_size: NA
j_call: TRBJ2-3
v_call: TRBV2
cdr3_aa: CASRKEGISTDTQYF
cdr3_nt: TGTGCCAGCAGGAAGGAGGGGATCAGCACAGATACGCAGTATTTT

d_call: TRBD2
clone_size: NA
j_call: TRBJ2-1
v_call: TRBV5-1
cdr3_aa: CASSLGLAGGREQFF
cdr3_nt: TGCGCCAGCAGCTTGGGACTAGCGGGGGGGCGTGAGCAGTTCTTC

d_call: NA
clone_size: NA
j_call: TRBJ2-7
v_call: TRBV6-5
cdr3_aa: CASSGTSKPGEQYF
cdr3_nt: TGTGCCAGCAGTGGGACTTCGAAGCCGGGCGAGCAGTACTTC

d_call: TRBD2
clone_size: NA
j_call: TRBJ2-3
v_call: TRBV7-2
cdr3_aa: CASSSSRLAGNTDTQYF
cdr3_nt: TGTGCCAGCAGCTCTAGTCGACTAGCGGGGAACACAGATACGCAGTATTTT

d_call: TRBD1
clone_size: NA
j_call: TRBJ2-7
v_call: TRBV6-5
cdr3_aa: CASSYHSGTGGYEQYF
cdr3_nt: TGTGCCAGCAGTTACCATTCCGGGACAGGGGGCTACGAGCAGTACTTC

d_call: NA
clone_size: once
j_call: TRBJ1-6
v_call: TRBV5-4
cdr3_aa: CASRNRETNSPLHF
cdr3_nt: TGTGCCAGCAGAAACAGGGAGACTAATTCACCCCTCCACTTT

d_call: TRBD1
clone_size: once
j_call: TRBJ1-6
v_call: TRBV30
cdr3_aa: CACGTGGSSPLHF
cdr3_nt: TGTGCCTGTGGGACAGGGGGGAGCTCACCCCTCCACTTT

d_call: NA
clone_size: few
j_call: TRBJ1-2
v_call: TRBV10-2
cdr3_aa: CASSEVQGGYTF
cdr3_nt: TGCGCCAGCAGTGAAGTCCAGGGCGGCTACACCTTC

d_call: NA
clone_size: once
j_call: TRBJ1-2
v_call: TRBV21-1
cdr3_aa: CASSIRTGGGYTF
cdr3_nt: TGTGCCAGCAGCATACGGACAGGAGGAGGCTACACCTTC

d_call: TRBD1
clone_size: NA
j_call: TRBJ1-4
v_call: TRBV6-1
cdr3_aa: CASSVGTGNEKLFF
cdr3_nt: TGTGCCAGCAGTGTCGGGACAGGGAATGAAAAACTGTTTTTT

d_call: TRBD1
clone_size: NA
j_call: TRBJ2-2
v_call: TRBV28
cdr3_aa: CASIPGQGSGELFF
cdr3_nt: TGTGCCAGCATCCCGGGACAGGGGTCCGGGGAGCTGTTTTTT

d_call: TRBD1
clone_size: few
j_call: TRBJ2-5
v_call: TRBV15
cdr3_aa: CATSMGQGVTETQYF
cdr3_nt: TGTGCCACCAGCATGGGACAGGGGGTGACGGAGACCCAGTACTTC

d_call: TRBD1
clone_size: NA
j_call: TRBJ1-2
v_call: TRBV30
cdr3_aa: CAWRTGVFGYTF
cdr3_nt: TGTGCCTGGAGGACAGGGGTTTTTGGCTACACCTTC

d_call: NA
clone_size: NA
j_call: TRBJ2-7
v_call: TRBV7-3
cdr3_aa: CASSSLRQEIYEQYF
cdr3_nt: TGTGCCAGCAGCTCGCTTAGACAGGAAATCTACGAGCAGTACTTC

d_call: TRBD2
clone_size: NA
j_call: TRBJ2-3
v_call: TRBV5-1
cdr3_aa: CASSSLAGGHADTQYF
cdr3_nt: TGCGCCAGCAGCTCCCTAGCGGGGGGGCACGCAGATACGCAGTATTTT

d_call: NA
clone_size: few
j_call: TRBJ2-7
v_call: TRBV5-1
cdr3_aa: CASSLAVVNEQYF
cdr3_nt: TGCGCCAGCAGCTTGGCCGTAGTGAACGAGCAGTACTTC

d_call: NA
clone_size: NA
j_call: TRBJ1-2
v_call: TRBV2
cdr3_aa: CASSESGYTF
cdr3_nt: TGTGCCAGCAGTGAAAGCGGCTACACCTTC

d_call: TRBD2
clone_size: few
j_call: TRBJ2-1
v_call: TRBV7-8
cdr3_aa: CASSPPPSGGYNEQFF
cdr3_nt: TGTGCCAGCAGCCCCCCCCCTAGCGGGGGTTACAATGAGCAGTTCTTC

d_call: TRBD2
clone_size: NA
j_call: TRBJ2-3
v_call: TRBV20-1
cdr3_aa: CSATERDTQYF
cdr3_nt: TGCAGTGCTACTGAGCGGGACACGCAGTATTTT

d_call: NA
clone_size: once
j_call: TRBJ2-7
v_call: TRBV7-9
cdr3_aa: CASTPTDSKYEQYF
cdr3_nt: TGTGCCAGCACCCCGACAGACTCTAAGTACGAGCAGTACTTC

d_call: TRBD1
clone_size: NA
j_call: TRBJ2-7
v_call: TRBV11-2
cdr3_aa: CASSGQVQEQYF
cdr3_nt: TGTGCCAGCAGCGGACAGGTGCAGGAGCAGTACTTC

d_call: TRBD1
clone_size: NA
j_call: TRBJ1-3
v_call: TRBV29-1
cdr3_aa: CSVSQGGSGNTIYF
cdr3_nt: TGCAGCGTCTCACAGGGGGGAAGTGGAAACACCATATATTTT

d_call: NA
clone_size: NA
j_call: TRBJ1-2
v_call: TRBV5-4
cdr3_aa: CASSSKATYQFYGYTF
cdr3_nt: TGTGCCAGCAGCTCAAAAGCCACTTATCAATTCTATGGCTACACCTTC

d_call: NA
clone_size: NA
j_call: TRBJ1-1
v_call: TRBV5-1
cdr3_aa: CASSAQGSGNTEAFF
cdr3_nt: TGCGCCAGCAGCGCCCAGGGATCGGGGAACACTGAAGCTTTCTTT